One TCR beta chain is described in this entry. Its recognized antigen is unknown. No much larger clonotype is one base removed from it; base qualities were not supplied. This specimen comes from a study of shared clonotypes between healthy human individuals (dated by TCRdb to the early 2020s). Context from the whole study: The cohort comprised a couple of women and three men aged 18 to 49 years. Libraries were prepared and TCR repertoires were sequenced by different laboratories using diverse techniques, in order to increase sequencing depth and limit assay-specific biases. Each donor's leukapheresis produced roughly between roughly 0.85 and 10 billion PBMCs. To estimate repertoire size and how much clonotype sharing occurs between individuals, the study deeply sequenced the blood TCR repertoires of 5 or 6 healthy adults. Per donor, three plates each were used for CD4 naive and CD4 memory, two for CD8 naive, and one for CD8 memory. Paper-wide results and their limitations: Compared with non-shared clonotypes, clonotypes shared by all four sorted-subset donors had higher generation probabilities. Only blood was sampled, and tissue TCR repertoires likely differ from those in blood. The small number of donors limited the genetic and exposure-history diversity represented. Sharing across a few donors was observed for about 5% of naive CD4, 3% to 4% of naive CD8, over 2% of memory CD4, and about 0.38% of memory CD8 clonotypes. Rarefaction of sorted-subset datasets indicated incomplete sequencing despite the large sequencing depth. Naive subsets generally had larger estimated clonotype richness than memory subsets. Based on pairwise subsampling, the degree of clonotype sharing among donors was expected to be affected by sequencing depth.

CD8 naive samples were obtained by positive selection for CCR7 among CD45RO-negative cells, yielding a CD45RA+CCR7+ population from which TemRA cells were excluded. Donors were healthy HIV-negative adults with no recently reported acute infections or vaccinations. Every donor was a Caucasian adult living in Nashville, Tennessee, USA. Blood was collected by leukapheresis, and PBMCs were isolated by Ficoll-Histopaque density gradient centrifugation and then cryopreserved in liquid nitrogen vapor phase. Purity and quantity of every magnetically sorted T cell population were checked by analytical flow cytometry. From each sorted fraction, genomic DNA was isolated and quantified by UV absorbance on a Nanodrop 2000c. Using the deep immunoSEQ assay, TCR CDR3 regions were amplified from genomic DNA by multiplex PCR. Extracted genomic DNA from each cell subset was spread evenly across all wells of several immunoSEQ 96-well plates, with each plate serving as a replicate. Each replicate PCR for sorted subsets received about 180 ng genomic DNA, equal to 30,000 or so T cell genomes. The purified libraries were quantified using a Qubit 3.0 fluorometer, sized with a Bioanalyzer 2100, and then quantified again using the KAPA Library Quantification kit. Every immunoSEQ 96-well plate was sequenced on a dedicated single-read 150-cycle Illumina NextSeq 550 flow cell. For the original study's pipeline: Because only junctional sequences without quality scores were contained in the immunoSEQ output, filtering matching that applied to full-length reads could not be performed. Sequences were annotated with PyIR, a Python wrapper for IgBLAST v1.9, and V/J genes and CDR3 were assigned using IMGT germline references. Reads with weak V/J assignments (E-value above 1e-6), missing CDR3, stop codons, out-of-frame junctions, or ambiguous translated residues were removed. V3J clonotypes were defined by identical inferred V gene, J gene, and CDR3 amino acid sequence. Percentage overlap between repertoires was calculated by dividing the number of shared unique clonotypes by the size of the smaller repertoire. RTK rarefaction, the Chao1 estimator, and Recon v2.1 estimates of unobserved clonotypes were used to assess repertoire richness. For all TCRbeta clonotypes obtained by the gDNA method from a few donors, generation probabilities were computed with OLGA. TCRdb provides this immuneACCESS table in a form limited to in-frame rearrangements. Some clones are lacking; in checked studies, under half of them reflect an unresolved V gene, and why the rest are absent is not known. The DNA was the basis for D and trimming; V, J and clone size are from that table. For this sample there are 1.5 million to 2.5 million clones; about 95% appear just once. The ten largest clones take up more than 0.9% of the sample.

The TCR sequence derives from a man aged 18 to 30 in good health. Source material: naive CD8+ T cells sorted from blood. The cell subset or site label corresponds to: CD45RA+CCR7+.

The CDR3 protein sequence reads: CASSQTGAVTNEKLFF. The base sequence is TGTGCCAGCAGTCAAACAGGGGCGGTTACTAATGAAAAACTGTTTTTT. The chain uses TRBV5-6 and TRBJ1-4; 7 middle bases align to TRBD1. The CDR3 measures 16 amino acids from cysteine to phenylalanine. CDR3 DNA is the only sequence kept; it has 48 bases, read in frame from the first base. Via the germline V gene, CDR1 is SGHDT and CDR2 YYEEEE. V trim: 5 bases; J trim: 2 bases; unmatched bases: 9.